These 20 T cell receptor beta chains were sequenced from one sample in a study of OX40 agonist ivuxolimab in advanced cancers. TCRdb keeps only in-frame clones here, not all; method: immunoSEQ multiplex PCR. The sample has around 90,000 clones; around 89% are singletons. This sample comprised CD4+ or CD8+ T cells sorted from blood, obtained in a trial of the OX40 agonist ivuxolimab. The receptors were gathered from an adult with an advanced solid tumor such as melanoma, head and neck, liver or kidney cancer.

The chain uses TRBV19 and TRBJ1-2; D ambiguous. Germline V gene data show CDR1 as LNHDA and CDR2 as SQIVND (reference sequence). Deletions cut 0 bases from V and 7 bases from J, with 6 bases between. CDR3 size: 12 residues. This chain's CDR3 is CASSIDQGGYTF. CDR3 DNA: TGTGCCAGTAGTATAGATCAAGGTGGCTACACCTTC.

J is TRBJ2-7 and V is TRBV7-9; 15 bases are shared with TRBD2. Germline trimming cut 3 bases from V and 3 bases from J; bases unmatched to any gene: 6. The CDR3 loop spans 17 amino acids. The V gene's germline CDR1 is SEHNR and CDR2 FQNEAQ (reference sequence). CDR3 protein: CASSFSGLAGGNYEQYF. The CDR3 DNA reads as TGTGCCAGCAGCTTTTCGGGACTAGCGGGAGGAAACTACGAGCAGTACTTC.

The rearrangement uses TRBV19 and TRBJ1-2, with TRBD1 matching over 8 bases. Per the germline V gene, CDR1 is LNHDA and CDR2 is SQIVND (reference sequence). The CDR3 is 15 residues long. V was clipped by 5 bases and J by 4 bases; unmatched bases: 9. Written as DNA, the CDR3 is TGTGCCAGTAGTGAGGACAGGGCTTTTGGCTATGGCTACACCTTC. This gives the protein CASSEDRAFGYGYTF.

J is TRBJ1-5 and V is TRBV7-8, with D possibly matching TRBD1 (6 bases). CDR1 and CDR2 from the germline V gene are SGHVS and FQNEAQ. The V gene lost 5 bases and the J gene lost 7 bases, with 18 bases spanning the gap. This CDR3 has 15 residues. The CDR3: CASSPEGDSTQPQHF. The CDR3 DNA is TGTGCCAGCAGCCCGGAGGGGGACTCAACCCAGCCCCAGCATTTT.

V is TRBV29-1 and J is TRBJ2-2; D remains unclear. The V end lost 7 bases, the J end lost 7 bases, and 10 bases lay between the germline ends. CDR1 and CDR2 from the germline V gene are SQVTM and ANQGSEA. CDR3 length: 11 amino acids. CDR3 residues: CSGEKGGELFF. The CDR3 DNA reads as TGCAGCGGTGAGAAGGGCGGGGAGCTGTTTTTT.

The genes are TRBV2 and TRBJ1-2; no definite D call. Germline V lookup: CDR1 SNHLY, CDR2 FYNNEI. V was trimmed by 6 bases and J by 3 bases, leaving 8 bases between them. The CDR3 has 12 amino acids. The CDR3 spells CASSREHYGYTF. In nucleotides, the CDR3 is TGTGCCAGCAGCCGGGAACACTATGGCTACACCTTC.

The rearrangement joins TRBV5-1 to TRBJ1-1; D may be TRBD1 (6 bases). V was pared by 0 bases and J by 5 bases, with 14 bases between. Germline lookup yields CDR1 SGHRS and CDR2 YFSETQ. This CDR3 has 15 residues. CDR3 region: CASSLVGALETEAFF. The CDR3 coding sequence is TGCGCCAGCAGCTTGGTGGGGGCGCTGGAAACTGAAGCTTTCTTT.

The chain combines TRBV28 with TRBJ1-4; D perhaps matches TRBD1 (6 bases). The V end lost 2 bases, the J end lost 4 bases, and 8 bases lay between the germline ends. CDR1 is MDHEN, CDR2 SYDVKM, per germline. CDR3 length: 14 amino acids. The CDR3 bases are TGTGCCAGCAGTTTAGAGGGGGTTAATGAAAAACTGTTTTTT. It specifies CASSLEGVNEKLFF.

A word on this clone: The limits of the CDR3 on the DNA are not certain, so only TCRdb's listed CDR3 is given. The chain has TRBV28 and TRBJ2-2; TRBD2, the D gene given by the table, was not confirmed from the DNA. The CDR3 extends over 15 residues, inclusive of both ends. CDR1 MDHEN and CDR2 SYDVKM come from the germline V gene. This CDR3 reads CASSWTVRRAGELFF.

The chain links TRBV13 to TRBJ1-2, with TRBD1 matching over 9 bases. Germline assignment: CDR1 PRHDT and CDR2 FYEKMQ (reference sequence). V dropped 1 base and J dropped 0; count of bases not matched to a gene: 3. There are 16 residues in the CDR3. The CDR3 region is CASSLAGTGPNYGYTF. The CDR3 coding sequence is TGTGCCAGCAGCTTAGCCGGGACAGGGCCTAACTATGGCTACACCTTC.

J is TRBJ1-1 and V is TRBV27; D call uncertain. This CDR3 is built from 13 residues. Between the trimmed V and J ends, which lost 5 bases and 2 bases, there was a span of 9 bases. Germline V gene lookup returns CDR1 MNHEY and CDR2 SMNVEV (reference sequence). CDR3 nucleotides: TGTGCCAGCAGTCTGATCGAAAACACTGAAGCTTTCTTT. As protein: CASSLIENTEAFF.

This chain joins TRBV7-6 and TRBJ2-2; 7 positions agree with TRBD2. Trimming took 2 bases from V and 6 from J; bases not matched to a gene: 12. The CDR3 totals 17 residues. The germline V gene encodes CDR1 SGHVS and CDR2 FNYEAQ. CDR3 nucleotides: TGTGCCAGCAGCTTACCCTCTAGCGGACTTGGCCCCGGGGAGCTGTTTTTT. It translates to CASSLPSSGLGPGELFF.

This rearrangement joins TRBV28 to TRBJ2-3; D not resolved. Trimming removed 6 bases from V and 3 bases from J, with 16 bases in between. CDR1 MDHEN and CDR2 SYDVKM come from the germline V gene. The CDR3 sequence is 15 residues long. The CDR3 DNA is TGTGCCAGCAGGGATAGTCACTTGAGGACAGATACGCAGTATTTT. This translates into CASRDSHLRTDTQYF. The variable domain in full, completed from reference TRBV28 and TRBJ2-3, reads DVKVTQSSRYLVKRTGEKVFLECVQDMDHENMFWYRQDPGLGLRLIYFSYDVKMKEKGDIPEGYSVSREKKERFSLILESASTNQTSMYLCASRDSHLRTDTQYFGPGTRLTVL.

The chain links TRBV19 to TRBJ2-1, with 9 bases lining up with TRBD2. CDR3 length: 13 amino acids. The ends lost 5 bases at V and 5 bases at J; junction bases unmatched: 1. CDR1 LNHDA and CDR2 SQIVND come from the germline V gene (reference sequence). The CDR3, as DNA: TGTGCCAGTAGTGCTAGCGGGAACAATGAGCAGTTCTTC. Its protein is CASSASGNNEQFF.

The V call is TRBV7-9, the J call TRBJ1-2; 8 bases match TRBD1. The germline V gene encodes CDR1 SEHNR and CDR2 FQNEAQ (reference sequence). V shed 4 bases and J 7 bases; nucleotides not matched to a gene: 14. The CDR3 is made up of 16 amino acids. CDR3 in amino acids: CASSSSARGLFAGYTF. As DNA, the CDR3 is TGTGCCAGCAGCTCAAGCGCCAGGGGGCTTTTCGCTGGCTACACCTTC.

This chain uses TRBV7-9 with TRBJ1-2; D is unclear. Trimming took 1 base from V and 7 from J, leaving 7 bases between them. The CDR3 totals 12 residues. Germline V gene sequence: CDR1 SEHNR, CDR2 FQNEAQ (reference sequence). This CDR3 reads CASSLGQRGYTF. The CDR3 region has the DNA TGTGCCAGCAGCTTAGGGCAGCGTGGCTACACCTTC. Combining the CDR3 with reference TRBV7-9 and TRBJ1-2 gives the whole variable domain DTGVSQNPRHKITKRGQNVTFRCDPISEHNRLYWYRQTLGQGPEFLTYFQNEAQLEKSRLLSDRFSAERPKGSFSTLEIQRTEQGDSAMYLCASSLGQRGYTFGSGTRLTVV.

This chain links TRBV27 with TRBJ2-1, with D unresolved. The CDR3 has 11 amino acids. Looked up from germline, CDR1 is MNHEY and CDR2 is SMNVEV (reference sequence). V lost 6 bases, J lost 3 bases, and 3 bases lay in between. CDR3 DNA sequence: TGTGCCAGCAGAGACTACAATGAGCAGTTCTTC. Encoded protein: CASRDYNEQFF.

J is TRBJ2-7 and V is TRBV18; D is possibly TRBD1 (6 bases). The V and J ends lost 1 base and 1 base respectively, with 11 bases between them. In germline, CDR1 is KGHSH, CDR2 LQKENI. The CDR3 totals 15 residues. The CDR3 protein is CASSPLPGVSYEQYF. DNA for the CDR3: TGTGCCAGCTCACCACTGCCAGGGGTGTCCTACGAGCAGTACTTC.

The chain has TRBV4-1 and TRBJ2-5, with 9 nucleotides matching TRBD2. The CDR3 totals 15 residues. Looked up from germline, CDR1 is MGHRA and CDR2 is YSYEKL. Trimming took 0 bases from V and 4 from J; bases not matched to a gene: 3. The CDR3 loop reads CASSQDPSGTETQYF. The CDR3 DNA sequence: TGCGCCAGCAGCCAAGACCCTAGCGGGACAGAGACCCAGTACTTC.

This clone is a singleton in its sample. The chain is built from TRBV11-2 and TRBJ2-7, with D perhaps matching TRBD1 (6 bases). Germline lookup yields CDR1 SGHAT and CDR2 FQNNGV. The V gene lost 5 bases and the J gene lost 1 base, with 9 bases spanning the gap. CDR3 length equals 13 residues. CDR3 bases: TGTGCCAGCAGCCCGGGACAATCCTACGAGCAGTACTTC. It specifies CASSPGQSYEQYF.